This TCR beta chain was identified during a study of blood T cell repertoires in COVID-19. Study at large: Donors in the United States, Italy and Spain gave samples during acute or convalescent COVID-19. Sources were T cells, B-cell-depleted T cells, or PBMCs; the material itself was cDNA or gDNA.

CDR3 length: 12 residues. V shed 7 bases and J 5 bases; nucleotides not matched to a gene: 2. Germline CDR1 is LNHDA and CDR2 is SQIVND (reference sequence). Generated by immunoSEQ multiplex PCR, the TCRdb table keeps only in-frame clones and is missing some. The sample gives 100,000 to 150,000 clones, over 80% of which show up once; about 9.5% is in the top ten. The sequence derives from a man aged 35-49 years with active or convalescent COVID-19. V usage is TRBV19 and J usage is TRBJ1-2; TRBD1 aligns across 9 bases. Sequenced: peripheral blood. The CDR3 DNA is TGTGCCAGTAATGACAGGGGGTATGGCTACACCTTC. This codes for CASNDRGYGYTF.